A selection of T cell receptor beta chains follows, all from one sample in a study of blood T cell repertoires in COVID-19. Here immunoSEQ multiplex PCR was the method, and the copy in TCRdb shows in-frame clones only, minus some. The sample has about 84,000 clones, over 70% seen once. Source material: peripheral blood. These receptors all stem from a man older than 75 with active or convalescent COVID-19. Both conserved end residues are part of each CDR3. The order of the fields is V gene, D gene, clone size, J gene, CDR3 DNA, CDR3 protein. D genes are given only for firm matches. Clone size is given for some rows only: seen once, a few or many times, or a class if the clone is expanded.

>TRBV6-5|TRBD1|.|TRBJ1-3
TGTGCCAGCAGCCCACCTGGGACAGCTGGAAACACCATATATTTT
CASSPPGTAGNTIYF
>TRBV6-1|.|.|TRBJ1-3
TGTGCCAGCAGTGAAATGCCTAGCTCTGGAAACACCATATATTTT
CASSEMPSSGNTIYF
>TRBV25-1|.|.|TRBJ1-2
TGTGCCAGCAGTGAATCGCGGGGAAGCTATGGCTACACCTTC
CASSESRGSYGYTF
>TRBV27|TRBD1|.|TRBJ1-1
TGTGCCTCAGGTGATCTTTCCTTCGGACAGGGCTCAGTTGCTTTCTTT
CASGDLSFGQGSVAFF
>TRBV11-2|.|.|TRBJ2-5
TGTGCCAGCAGCTTACTAGTTGAGACCCAGTACTTC
CASSLLVETQYF
>TRBV7-9|.|.|TRBJ1-1
TGTGCCAGCGGCGGGGGGAGGAACACTGAAGCTTTCTTT
CASGGGRNTEAFF
>TRBV6-5|.|.|TRBJ1-1
TGTGCCAGCAGTTTCCGCCAGGGAGGGACGACTGAAGCTTTCTTT
CASSFRQGGTTEAFF
>TRBV3-1/TRBV3-2|TRBD1|few|TRBJ2-1
TGTGCCAGCAGCCAAAGACAGGGGGTCGAAAATGAGCAGTTCTTC
CASSQRQGVENEQFF
>TRBV24-1|TRBD1|.|TRBJ1-2
TGTGCCACCAGTGATTCAAACCGGGACAGGTGGTTGGGCTACACCTTC
CATSDSNRDRWLGYTF
>TRBV4-2|TRBD2|.|TRBJ2-3
TGTGCCAGCAGCCAAGAGCGGGGGAGCATTTACCGAGATACGCAGTATTTT
CASSQERGSIYRDTQYF
>TRBV5-1|.|.|TRBJ1-1
TGCGCCAGCAGCTCCAATCGGGGTCGGGGATCGAACACTGAAGCTTTCTTT
CASSSNRGRGSNTEAFF
>TRBV6-6|.|.|TRBJ1-1
TGTGCCAGCAGTTACCCCCCCGGGGGAGAAGCTTTCTTT
CASSYPPGGEAFF
>TRBV2|.|.|TRBJ1-5
TGTGCCAGCAGTGCAAGGGGGTTACTCAATCAGCCCCAGCATTTT
CASSARGLLNQPQHF
>TRBV11-1|TRBD2|.|TRBJ2-7
TGTGCCAGCAGGGTAGCGGGGGGCGACTACGAGCAGTACTTC
CASRVAGGDYEQYF
>TRBV29-1|.|.|TRBJ1-1
TGCAGCACCCTCAATGGCAAGACTGAAGCTTTCTTT
CSTLNGKTEAFF
>TRBV4-3|TRBD1|once|TRBJ2-1
TGCGCCAGCAGCCACGTTCTACAGGGGGCGCAGAATGAGCAGTTCTTC
CASSHVLQGAQNEQFF
>TRBV7-2|.|.|TRBJ1-2
TGTGCCAGCAGTTTTAACAGGGCCTATGGCTACACCTTC
CASSFNRAYGYTF
>TRBV5-4|TRBD2|.|TRBJ2-3
TGTGCCAGCAGCTTGGCCCCGCCGGGACTAGCGGGGGAGAGCACAGATACGCAGTATTTT
CASSLAPPGLAGESTDTQYF
>TRBV19|TRBD1|.|TRBJ1-5
TGTGCCAGTAGCTGGACAGGGGGCCAGCCCCAGCATTTT
CASSWTGGQPQHF
>TRBV6-5|.|.|TRBJ2-7
TGTGCCACGAGGGTAAGCGGTCTAAGCTACGAGCAGTACTTC
CATRVSGLSYEQYF
>TRBV5-6|.|.|TRBJ2-5
TGTGCCAGCAGCTTCGGGCAGGGGCGGGAGACCCAGTACTTC
CASSFGQGRETQYF
>TRBV30|TRBD2|.|TRBJ2-6
TGTGCCTGGAGACGCGGGAGAGGGAGTCCTGGGGCCAACGTCCTGACTTTC
CAWRRGRGSPGANVLTF
>TRBV28|TRBD2|.|TRBJ2-2
TGTGCCAGCGCGGCAGCGGGAGCCCTCACCGGGGAGCTGTTTTTT
CASAAAGALTGELFF
>TRBV4-1|TRBD1|.|TRBJ1-5
TGCGCCAGCAGCCAAGTGGGACAGGTGGGCAATCAGCCCCAGCATTTT
CASSQVGQVGNQPQHF
>TRBV10-2|.|few|TRBJ1-4
TGCGCCAGCGGGGGGACCGGAGCAACTAATGAAAAACTGTTTTTT
CASGGTGATNEKLFF
>TRBV7-2|TRBD1|few|TRBJ2-2
TGTGCCAGCAGCCCCCGGGACAGGGACACCGGGGAGCTGTTTTTT
CASSPRDRDTGELFF
>TRBV3-1/TRBV3-2|.|.|TRBJ1-6
TGTGCCAGCAGCCAAGTCTCACGGGGGACGCCCCTCCACTTT
CASSQVSRGTPLHF
>TRBV7-2|TRBD1|.|TRBJ1-2
TGTGCCAGCAGCTTGCTCCAGGGGGCAGCTAACTATGGCTACACCTTC
CASSLLQGAANYGYTF
>TRBV3-1/TRBV3-2|.|.|TRBJ2-5
TGTGCCAGCAGCCAAGAATTCAGGATGGAGACCCAGTACTTC
CASSQEFRMETQYF
>TRBV27|.|.|TRBJ2-1
TGTGCCAGCAGTTACCCGGGACTCGCTAGGAATGAGCAGTTCTTC
CASSYPGLARNEQFF
>TRBV6-5|.|few|TRBJ1-1
TGTGCCACCGATGGGGAGGGACGGAGCACTGAAGCTTTCTTT
CATDGEGRSTEAFF
>TRBV4-3|.|once|TRBJ2-6
TGCGCCAGCAGCCAAGATGCGGTCAGGGCCAACGTCCTGACTTTC
CASSQDAVRANVLTF
>TRBV3-1/TRBV3-2|TRBD1|.|TRBJ1-1
TGTGCCAGCAGCCAAGGGACAGGGGTGAACACTGAAGCTTTCTTT
CASSQGTGVNTEAFF
>TRBV9|.|.|TRBJ2-7
TGTGCCAGCAGCTTAAAGACAGAGAGCTACGAGCAGTACTTC
CASSLKTESYEQYF
>TRBV19|TRBD1|.|TRBJ1-1
TGTGCCAGTAGTCATTGGACAGGAAGGAACACTGAAGCTTTCTTT
CASSHWTGRNTEAFF
>TRBV4-2|.|.|TRBJ2-3
TGTGCCAGCAGCCAAGATGGGCTAGCCCTGGAGTATTTT
CASSQDGLALEYF
>TRBV6-5|.|few|TRBJ1-2
TGTGCCAGCAGTTATCAGAATAACTATGGCTACACCTTC
CASSYQNNYGYTF
>TRBV5-1|TRBD1|.|TRBJ2-5
TGCGCCAGCAGCTTTGGGACAGGGGGCCAAGAGACCCAGTACTTC
CASSFGTGGQETQYF
>TRBV5-6|TRBD2|.|TRBJ2-3
TGTGCCAGCAGCTTGGGCGGGGGGCCGATAGATACGCAGTATTTT
CASSLGGGPIDTQYF
>TRBV9|.|.|TRBJ1-2
TGTGCCAGCAGCGTAGCTCTGGCAGGGGTTTTCTATGGCTACACCTTC
CASSVALAGVFYGYTF
>TRBV11-3|.|.|TRBJ2-3
TGTGCCAGCAGCTTAGACCACACAGATACGCAGTATTTT
CASSLDHTDTQYF
>TRBV28|TRBD2|once|TRBJ2-1
TGTGCCAGCAGGCCGACTAGCGGGGGGCGATACAATGAGCAGTTCTTC
CASRPTSGGRYNEQFF
>TRBV28|.|.|TRBJ2-6
TGTGCCAGCAGTTCCCTCTCTGGGGCCAACGTCCTGACTTTC
CASSSLSGANVLTF
>TRBV2|TRBD1|.|TRBJ2-2
TGTGCCAGCAGGGAAGACAGGGCTGCGAACACCGGGGAGCTGTTTTTT
CASREDRAANTGELFF
>TRBV6-6|TRBD2|.|TRBJ2-1
TGTGCCAGCAGTCCGCCTAAGCGGGGGGTCTCCTACAATGAGCAGTTCTTC
CASSPPKRGVSYNEQFF
>TRBV27|.|.|TRBJ2-2
TGTGCCAGCAGTTTAAGCCCCGTATTAAGAGGGATAGCCACCGGGGAGCTGTTTTTT
CASSLSPVLRGIATGELFF
>TRBV6-1|.|.|TRBJ2-3
TGTGCCAGCAGTGGGCCTACAGGGAGGGTCCACACAGATACGCAGTATTTT
CASSGPTGRVHTDTQYF
>TRBV30|.|.|TRBJ2-1
TGTGCCTGGAGTGGCGGGGTATACAATGAGCAGTTCTTC
CAWSGGVYNEQFF
>TRBV10-3|TRBD1|.|TRBJ2-5
TGTGCCACTCGCCGGGGGGACAGGGGAGAGACCCAGTACTTC
CATRRGDRGETQYF
>TRBV7-2|TRBD2|.|TRBJ2-1
TGTGCCAGCAGCTTGGGGGGGAGTCCCGCCTACAATGAGCAGTTCTTC
CASSLGGSPAYNEQFF
>TRBV14|TRBD2|.|TRBJ2-1
TGTGCCAGCAGCCACAGACGACTAGCGGACAATGAGCAGTTCTTC
CASSHRRLADNEQFF
>TRBV5-1|.|.|TRBJ2-2
TGCGCCAGCAGCCTGGAGGACCGGGGAGCCGGGGAGCTGTTTTTT
CASSLEDRGAGELFF
>TRBV25-1|TRBD1|.|TRBJ1-6
TGTGCCAGCAGAAAGTCAGGGGGGAATTCACCCCTCCACTTT
CASRKSGGNSPLHF
>TRBV5-6|TRBD1|few|TRBJ1-2
TGTGCCAGCAGCAGAGACAGGGTTCTTGGCTACACCTTC
CASSRDRVLGYTF
>TRBV27|TRBD1|.|TRBJ1-1
TGTGCCAGCAGTTTATTCGGGGACAGTGCTGAAGCTTTCTTT
CASSLFGDSAEAFF
>TRBV20-1|TRBD2|.|TRBJ2-1
TGCAGTGCTAGTTATAGGTCTAGCGGGGGAAATGAGCAGTTCTTC
CSASYRSSGGNEQFF
>TRBV27|.|.|TRBJ1-1
TGTGCCAGCAGCAAAAATAGGAACACTGAAGCTTTCTTT
CASSKNRNTEAFF
>TRBV28|.|.|TRBJ2-4
TGTGCCAGCAGTTCGACCCGGGGACAAAAAAACATTCAGTACTTC
CASSSTRGQKNIQYF
>TRBV5-1|.|.|TRBJ2-5
TGCGCCAGCAGCGCGGGACCCCGTGGGACCCAGTACTTC
CASSAGPRGTQYF
>TRBV5-4|TRBD2|.|TRBJ2-7
TGTGCCAGCAGTCCTACTAGCGGGAGGGCCCGGGAGCAGTACTTC
CASSPTSGRAREQYF